Described below is a single T cell receptor beta chain sequence and its context. Its antigen is undetermined. Use of 60 Vbeta and 13 Jbeta primers characterized the PCR. Using immunoSEQ multiplex PCR, the repertoire was profiled, and TCRdb retains in-frame clones only, with some absent. Of more than 80,000 clones in the sample, approximately 82% were seen once. Per the germline V gene, CDR1 is PRHDT and CDR2 is FYEKMQ (reference sequence). The CDR3 sequence is 16 residues long. J lost 2 bases, V lost 5 bases, and 7 bases had no gene match. These data come from a study of cytomegalovirus exposure and HLA in healthy donors. General observations from the study: HLA restriction was apparent for most CMV-associated TCR beta chains in a later analysis. The authors reported that TCR beta sequences could predict HLA-A and HLA-B alleles. These predictions were accurate for most subjects in the first cohort. One later analysis reportedly identified an Asian-associated ancestry cluster that showed fewer N-insertions than the roughly 600-donor mean.

V usage is TRBV13 and J usage is TRBJ2-1, with TRBD2 matching over 9 bases. The sample consisted of PBMCs. This TCR derives from a female donor in good health and CMV-seropositive. This CDR3 is CASSGERGAPYNEQFF. CDR3 coding DNA: TGTGCCAGCAGCGGAGAGCGGGGGGCCCCCTACAATGAGCAGTTCTTC.